Listed here are 10 T cell receptor delta chains from one sample, sequenced in a study of Vδ1+ human thymocytes. Study findings and constraints: Highly polyclonal TRG and TRD repertoires with Gaussian CDR3 length distributions appeared in thymus.

RNA was extracted from the cells and then reverse transcribed. CDR3 amplicons came from multiplex PCR with pooled V-gene forward and constant-region reverse primers. TCRdb redid the clone calls on the multiplex PCR reads with CATT. The sample includes fewer than 90,000 delta-chain clones, about 30% of them seen just once. These receptors lack a known antigen. Sequenced material: Vdelta1+ gamma-delta thymocytes from the thymus. Subset here: FACS-sorted CD3+ TCRalphabeta- TCRVdelta1+ TCRVdelta2- thymocytes. The receptor set was obtained from a boy in the first two years of life who had congenital heart surgery.

V gene TRDV1 combines with J gene TRDJ1, with TRDD2 matching over 9 bases. CDR1 TSWWSYY and CDR2 QGS come from the germline V gene. CDR3 length: 19 amino acids. V lost 4 bases to trimming and J lost 0 bases; unmatched junction nucleotides: 15. The CDR3 DNA sequence: TGTGCTCTTGGGGTTGCGTCCTTCCTACACAGTTCGTACACCGATAAACTCATCTTT. This encodes CALGVASFLHSSYTDKLIF.

In its sample, this clone was seen a few times. The gene calls are TRDV1 and TRDJ2, with a weak D call TRDD2 (9 bases). The CDR3 runs 20 residues. The germline V gene has CDR1 TSWWSYY and CDR2 QGS. The V gene lost 3 bases and the J gene lost 1 base, with 24 bases spanning the gap. The CDR3 spells CALGDLPTLGDPDLTAQLFF. The CDR3 nucleotides are TGTGCTCTTGGGGACCTTCCTACCTTGGGGGATCCAGATTTGACAGCACAACTCTTCTTT.

The V call is TRDV1, the J call TRDJ1; TRDD2 matches at 8 bases. CDR1 and CDR2 from the germline V gene are TSWWSYY and QGS. V lost 3 bases, J lost 1 base, and 25 bases stayed unmatched. This CDR3 comprises 22 residues. This CDR3 reads CALGDLTSYRMRGRLSTDKLIF. The CDR3 DNA is TGTGCTCTTGGGGACCTAACTTCCTACCGGATGAGGGGGAGATTATCCACCGATAAACTCATCTTT.

The rearrangement joins TRDV1 to TRDJ1; the match to TRDD3 covers 7 bases. Germline V gene sequence: CDR1 TSWWSYY, CDR2 QGS. V dropped 1 base and J dropped 2; count of bases not matched to a gene: 19. The CDR3 runs to 20 residues. The CDR3 sequence is CALGEPVSGLGIWATDKLIF. CDR3 nucleotide sequence: TGTGCTCTTGGGGAACCCGTTTCCGGACTGGGGATTTGGGCTACCGATAAACTCATCTTT.

This sequence joins TRDV1 and TRDJ1, with TRDD3 identical over 12 bases. V lost 4 bases and J lost 4; bases outside the gene matches: 34. The germline CDR1 and CDR2 sequences are TSWWSYY and QGS. The CDR3 sequence is 25 residues long. CDR3 sequence: CALGGNDLGPRKYWGILVRFDKLIF. Here the CDR3 DNA reads TGTGCTCTTGGGGGAAACGACCTCGGCCCCCGAAAGTACTGGGGGATACTCGTGCGATTCGATAAACTCATCTTT.

Comment on this clone: A junction end diverges from the germline sequence, so it may reflect a read error. Different DNA sequences within this sample yield the same CDR3. This chain connects TRDV1 to TRDJ1; D may be TRDD3 (6 bases). This CDR3 comprises 19 residues. Germline V gene sequence: CDR1 TSWWSYY, CDR2 QGS. Written as DNA, the CDR3 is TGTGCGCTTGGGGATTGTTCCCCCCGGCACCGCGCGTACACCGATAAACTCATCTTT. It specifies CALGDCSPRHRAYTDKLIF.

This clone was counted once. The chain has TRDV1 and TRDJ1; 9 bases map to TRDD2. The CDR3 extends over 20 amino acids. Germline CDR1 TSWWSYY, CDR2 QGS. Trimming at V came to 5 bases and at J to 3 bases, leaving 22 bases not matched to a gene. In nucleotides, the CDR3 is TGTGCTCTTGGGAGCCTTGAAAAGGCCTTCCTACGAGGGGGAGCCGATAAACTCATCTTT. Its protein is CALGSLEKAFLRGGADKLIF.

The J gene is TRDJ1, the V gene TRDV1, with 12 bases aligning to TRDD3. The CDR3 consists of 18 residues. Germline assignment: CDR1 TSWWSYY and CDR2 QGS. V trimming: 6 bases; J trimming: 7 bases; junction bases outside the gene matches: 18. CDR3 sequence: CALGSLFLLGDTGGKLIF. The CDR3 nucleotides are TGTGCTCTTGGTTCACTCTTCCTACTGGGGGATACAGGAGGTAAACTCATCTTT.

V gene TRDV1 combines with J gene TRDJ1; TRDD3 matches 9 bases. V was pared by 5 bases and J by 0 bases, with 13 bases of the junction left unmatched. The CDR3 runs 18 residues. Germline CDR1 is TSWWSYY and CDR2 is QGS. The CDR3 nucleotides read TGTGCTCTTGGGACTTCCACTGGGGGACTAACGTACACCGATAAACTCATCTTT. Encoded protein: CALGTSTGGLTYTDKLIF.

This clone was seen a single time. A much larger clone is a single base away; this may be a read error. This chain links TRDV2 with TRDJ1, with TRDD3 matching over 9 bases. The CDR3 sequence is 15 residues long. The germline V gene encodes CDR1 GEAIGNYY and CDR2 EKD. The CDR3 here is CACGTGGPYTDNLIF. The DNA for the CDR3 is TGTGCCTGTGGGACTGGGGGACCATACACCGATAACCTCATCTTT.